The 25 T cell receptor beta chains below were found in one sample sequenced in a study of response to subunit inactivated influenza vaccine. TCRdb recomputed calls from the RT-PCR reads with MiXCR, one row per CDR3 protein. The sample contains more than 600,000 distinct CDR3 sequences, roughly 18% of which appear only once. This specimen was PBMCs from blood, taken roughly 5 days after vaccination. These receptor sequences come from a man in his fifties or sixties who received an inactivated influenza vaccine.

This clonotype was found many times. CDR3 sequence (DNA): TGTGCCAGCAGTCGTGGACACGGAGGAGAGACCCAGTACTTC. Protein product: CASSRGHGGETQYF. V and J are TRBV3-1 and TRBJ2-5, with D perhaps given as TRBD1 or TRBD2 (5 bases each). The CDR3 runs 14 residues. Germline V gene sequence: CDR1 LGHDT, CDR2 YNNKEL (reference sequence). The V end lost 6 bases, the J end lost 4 bases, and 15 bases lay between the germline ends.

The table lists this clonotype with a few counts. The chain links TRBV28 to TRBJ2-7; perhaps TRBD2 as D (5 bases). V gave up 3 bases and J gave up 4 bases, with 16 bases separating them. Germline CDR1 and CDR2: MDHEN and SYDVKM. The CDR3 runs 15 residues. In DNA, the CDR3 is TGTGCCAGCAGTTTGACCTCCATCGGGGTATACGAGCAGTACTTC. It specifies CASSLTSIGVYEQYF.

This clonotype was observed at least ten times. The CDR3 DNA follows: TGTGCCATCAGTGAGGTGGAGAGCTCCTACAATGAGCAGTTCTTC. Protein sequence: CAISEVESSYNEQFF. This chain connects TRBV10-3 to TRBJ2-1; no firm D call. CDR3 length: 15 amino acids. Trimming removed 2 bases from V and 0 bases from J, with 8 bases in between. Per the germline V gene, CDR1 is ENHRY and CDR2 is SYGVKD.

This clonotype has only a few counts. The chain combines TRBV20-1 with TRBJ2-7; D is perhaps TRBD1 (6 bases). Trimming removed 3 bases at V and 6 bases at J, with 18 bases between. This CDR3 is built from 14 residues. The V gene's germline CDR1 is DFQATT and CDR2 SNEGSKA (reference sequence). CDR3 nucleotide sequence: TGCAGTGCTAGCCCAACCTCCGGGACATCCGAGCAGTACTTC. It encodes CSASPTSGTSEQYF.

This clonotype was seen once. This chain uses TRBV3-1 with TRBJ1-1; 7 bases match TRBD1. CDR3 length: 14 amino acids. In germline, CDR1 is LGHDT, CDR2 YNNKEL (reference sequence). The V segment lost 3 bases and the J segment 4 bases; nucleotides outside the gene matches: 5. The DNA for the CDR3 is TGTGCCAGCAGCCAGGGCTACAGGGGCACTGAAGCTTTCTTT. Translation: CASSQGYRGTEAFF.

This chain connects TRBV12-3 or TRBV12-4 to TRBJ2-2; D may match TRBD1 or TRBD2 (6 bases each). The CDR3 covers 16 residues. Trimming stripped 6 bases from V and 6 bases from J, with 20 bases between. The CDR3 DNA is TGTGCCAGCAGCCTTTCGGGGGCGCTACGGGCCGGGGAGCTGTTTTTT. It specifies CASSLSGALRAGELFF.

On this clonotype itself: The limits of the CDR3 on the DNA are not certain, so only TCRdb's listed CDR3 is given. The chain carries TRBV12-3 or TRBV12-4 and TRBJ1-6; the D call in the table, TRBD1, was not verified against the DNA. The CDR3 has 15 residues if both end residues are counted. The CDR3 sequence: CASSFFGQGSSPLHF.

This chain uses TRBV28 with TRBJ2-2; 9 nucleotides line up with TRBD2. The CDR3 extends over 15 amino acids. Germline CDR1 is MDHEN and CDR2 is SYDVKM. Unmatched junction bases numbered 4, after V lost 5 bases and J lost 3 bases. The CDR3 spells CASSSGLAYTGELFF. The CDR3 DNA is TGTGCCAGCAGTAGTGGACTAGCGTACACCGGGGAGCTGTTTTTT.

The CDR3 spells CASSFSGNTQYF. In nucleotides, the CDR3 is TGTGCCAGCAGTTTTAGTGGTAATACGCAGTATTTT. The chain joins TRBV28 to TRBJ2-3; no clear D gene. Trimming removed 3 bases from V and 7 bases from J, with 8 bases in between. The length of the CDR3 is 12 residues. Per the germline V gene, CDR1 is MDHEN and CDR2 is SYDVKM.

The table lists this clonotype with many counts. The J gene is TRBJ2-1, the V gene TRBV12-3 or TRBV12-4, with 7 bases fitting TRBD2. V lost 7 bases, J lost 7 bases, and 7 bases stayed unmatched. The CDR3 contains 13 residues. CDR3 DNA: TGTGCCAGCAAAATCCGGGAGGTTAATGAGCAGTTCTTC. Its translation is CASKIREVNEQFF.

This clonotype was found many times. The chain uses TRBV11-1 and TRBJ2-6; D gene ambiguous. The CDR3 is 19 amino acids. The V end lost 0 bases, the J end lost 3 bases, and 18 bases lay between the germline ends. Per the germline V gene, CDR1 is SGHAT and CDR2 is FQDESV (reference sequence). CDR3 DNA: TGTGCCAGCAGCTTAGCCGTCCAGGTTCTTCGTGGTGGGGCCAACGTCCTGACTTTC. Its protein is CASSLAVQVLRGGANVLTF. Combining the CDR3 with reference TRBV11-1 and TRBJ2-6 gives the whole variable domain EAEVAQSPRYKITEKSQAVAFWCDPISGHATLYWYRQILGQGPELLVQFQDESVVDDSQLPKDRFSAERLKGVDSTLKIQPAELGDSAMYLCASSLAVQVLRGGANVLTFGAGSRLTVL.

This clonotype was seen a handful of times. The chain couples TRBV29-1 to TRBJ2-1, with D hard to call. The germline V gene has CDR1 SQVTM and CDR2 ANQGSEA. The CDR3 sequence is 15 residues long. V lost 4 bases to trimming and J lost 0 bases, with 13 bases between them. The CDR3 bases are TGCAGCGTTGGGCACCAACTGAGCTCCTACAATGAGCAGTTCTTC. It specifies CSVGHQLSSYNEQFF.

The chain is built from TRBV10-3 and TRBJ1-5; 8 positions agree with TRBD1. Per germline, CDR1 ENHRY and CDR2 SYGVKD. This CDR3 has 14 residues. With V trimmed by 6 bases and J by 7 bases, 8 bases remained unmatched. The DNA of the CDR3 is TGTGCCATCAGCGCCGACAGGGGAGGACAGCCCCAGCATTTT. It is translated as CAISADRGGQPQHF.

CDR3 protein: CSAIRGSDRNQPQHF. CDR3 DNA: TGCAGTGCTATTCGGGGCTCCGATCGCAATCAGCCCCAGCATTTT. The chain couples TRBV20-1 to TRBJ1-5, with a tentative D call TRBD1 (5 bases). In germline, CDR1 is DFQATT, CDR2 SNEGSKA (reference sequence). V was shortened by 4 bases and J by 2 bases, with 15 bases between the two germline ends. The CDR3 consists of 15 residues.

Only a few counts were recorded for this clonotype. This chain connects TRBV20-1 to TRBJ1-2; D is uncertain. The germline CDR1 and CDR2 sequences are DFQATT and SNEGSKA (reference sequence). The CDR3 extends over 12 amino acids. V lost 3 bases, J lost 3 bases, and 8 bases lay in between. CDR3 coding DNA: TGCAGTGCTAGGAACAACCACTATGGCTACACCTTC. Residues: CSARNNHYGYTF.

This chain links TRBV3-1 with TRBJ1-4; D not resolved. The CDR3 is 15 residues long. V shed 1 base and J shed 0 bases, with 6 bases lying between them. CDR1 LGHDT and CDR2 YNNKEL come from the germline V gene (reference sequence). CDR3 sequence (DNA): TGTGCCAGCAGCCAAGGAGTTGCAACTAATGAAAAACTGTTTTTT. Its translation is CASSQGVATNEKLFF.

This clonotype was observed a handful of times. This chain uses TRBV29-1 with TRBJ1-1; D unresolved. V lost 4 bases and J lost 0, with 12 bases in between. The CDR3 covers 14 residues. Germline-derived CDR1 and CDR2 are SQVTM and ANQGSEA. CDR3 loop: CSVAFRGMNTEAFF. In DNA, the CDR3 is TGCAGCGTTGCTTTCCGGGGAATGAACACTGAAGCTTTCTTT. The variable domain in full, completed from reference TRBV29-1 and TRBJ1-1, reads SAVISQKPSRDICQRGTSLTIQCQVDSQVTMMFWYRQQPGQSLTLIATANQGSEATYESGFVIDKFPISRPNLTFSTLTVSNMSPEDSSIYLCSVAFRGMNTEAFFGQGTRLTVV.

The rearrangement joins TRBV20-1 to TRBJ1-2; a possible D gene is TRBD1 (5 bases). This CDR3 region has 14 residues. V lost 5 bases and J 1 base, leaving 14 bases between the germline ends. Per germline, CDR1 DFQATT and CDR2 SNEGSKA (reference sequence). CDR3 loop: CSAAAGTGNYGYTF. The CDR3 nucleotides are TGCAGTGCTGCTGCCGGGACGGGTAACTATGGCTACACCTTC.

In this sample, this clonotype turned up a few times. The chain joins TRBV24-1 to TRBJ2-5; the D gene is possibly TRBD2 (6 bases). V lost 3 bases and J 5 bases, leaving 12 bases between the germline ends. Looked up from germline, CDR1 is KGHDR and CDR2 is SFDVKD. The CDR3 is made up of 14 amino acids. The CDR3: CATSDASRGETQYF. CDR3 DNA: TGTGCCACCAGTGATGCCAGCCGGGGGGAGACCCAGTACTTC.

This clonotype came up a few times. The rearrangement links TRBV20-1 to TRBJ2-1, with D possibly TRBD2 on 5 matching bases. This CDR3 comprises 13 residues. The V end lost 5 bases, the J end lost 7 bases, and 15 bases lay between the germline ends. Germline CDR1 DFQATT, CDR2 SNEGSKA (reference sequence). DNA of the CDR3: TGCAGTGCTGGGAGTCCCTTGGGGAATGAGCAGTTCTTC. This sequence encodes CSAGSPLGNEQFF.

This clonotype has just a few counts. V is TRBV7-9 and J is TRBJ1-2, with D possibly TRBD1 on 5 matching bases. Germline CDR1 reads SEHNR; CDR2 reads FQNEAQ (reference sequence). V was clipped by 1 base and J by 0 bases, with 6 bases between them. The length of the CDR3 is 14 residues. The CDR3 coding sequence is TGTGCCAGCAGCTTAGAGGGACCTAACTATGGCTACACCTTC. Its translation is CASSLEGPNYGYTF. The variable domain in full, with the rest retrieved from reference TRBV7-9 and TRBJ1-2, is DTGVSQNPRHKITKRGQNVTFRCDPISEHNRLYWYRQTLGQGPEFLTYFQNEAQLEKSRLLSDRFSAERPKGSFSTLEIQRTEQGDSAMYLCASSLEGPNYGYTFGSGTRLTVV.

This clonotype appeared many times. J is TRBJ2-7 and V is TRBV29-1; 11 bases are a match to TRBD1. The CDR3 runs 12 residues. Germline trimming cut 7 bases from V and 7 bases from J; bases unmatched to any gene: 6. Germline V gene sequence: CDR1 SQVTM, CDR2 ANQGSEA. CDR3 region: CSARTGGGEQYF. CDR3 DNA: TGCAGCGCCCGGACAGGGGGCGGGGAGCAGTACTTC.

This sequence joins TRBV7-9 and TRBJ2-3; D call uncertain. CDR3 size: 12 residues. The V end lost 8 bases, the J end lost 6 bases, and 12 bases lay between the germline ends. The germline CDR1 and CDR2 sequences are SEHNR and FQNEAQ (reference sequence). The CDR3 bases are TGTGCCAGCTTGGCCGTCAGTGATACGCAGTATTTT. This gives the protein CASLAVSDTQYF.

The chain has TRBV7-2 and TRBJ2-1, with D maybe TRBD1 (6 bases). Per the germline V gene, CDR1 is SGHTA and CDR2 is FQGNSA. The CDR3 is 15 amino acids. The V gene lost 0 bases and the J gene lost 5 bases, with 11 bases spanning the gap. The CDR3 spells CASSLAHRVHNEQFF. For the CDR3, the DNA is TGTGCCAGCAGCTTAGCGCACAGGGTTCACAATGAGCAGTTCTTC.

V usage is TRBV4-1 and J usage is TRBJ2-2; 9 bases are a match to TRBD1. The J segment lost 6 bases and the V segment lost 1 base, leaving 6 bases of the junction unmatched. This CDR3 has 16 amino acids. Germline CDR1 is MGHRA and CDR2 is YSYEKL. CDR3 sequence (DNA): TGCGCCAGCAGCCAAGTGGGACAGGGTGATGCCGGGGAGCTGTTTTTT. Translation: CASSQVGQGDAGELFF.